Shown below are 21 T cell receptor beta chains from a single sample sequenced in a study of T-cell reconstitution after alpha-beta-depleted transplantation in children. Preparation of the TCRbeta library was carried out with unique molecular identifiers. TCRdb re-analysed the PCR reads in MiXCR, keeping a single row per CDR3 protein. Of approximately 420,000 distinct CDR3 sequences listed, approximately 10% are singletons. This specimen consisted of PBMCs from the stem cell graft donor, obtained from the stem cell graft. All receptors come from a human donor who donated a stem cell graft to a child with acute myeloid leukemia.

The chain links TRBV6-7 to TRBJ2-2; the match to TRBD1 covers 10 bases. TRBV6-7 is recorded as an ORF, its role being uncertain. Trimming at V came to 2 bases and at J to 7 bases, leaving 4 bases not matched to a gene. CDR3 length: 15 amino acids. The CDR3 nucleotides are TGTGCCAGCAGTTACCGGACAGGGGGAGTCGGGGAGCTGTTTTTT. Its protein is CASSYRTGGVGELFF.

Turning to this clonotype: Sequence at one end of the junction differs from germline and may be a read error. V usage is TRBV6-5 and J usage is TRBJ2-2; perhaps TRBD1 as D (5 bases). Germline CDR1 reads MNHEY; CDR2 reads SVGAGI. The CDR3 length is 15 residues. This CDR3 reads CASIYPGSSTGELFF. The CDR3 nucleotides are TGTGCCAGCATTTACCCAGGGTCCAGCACCGGGGAGCTGTTTTTT.

This clonotype was counted a few times. This chain uses TRBV4-1 with TRBJ2-7; tentatively, D is TRBD2 (5 bases). Germline V gene lookup returns CDR1 MGHRA and CDR2 YSYEKL. The CDR3 sequence is 14 residues long. The V end was cut by 0 bases, the J end by 3 bases, with 9 bases between. CDR3 in amino acids: CASSQDAGVYEQYF. The CDR3 coding sequence is TGCGCCAGCAGCCAAGACGCGGGTGTCTACGAGCAGTACTTC.

J is TRBJ2-3 and V is TRBV29-1, with 8 nucleotides matching TRBD2. Germline V gene lookup returns CDR1 SQVTM and CDR2 ANQGSEA. The CDR3 length is 13 residues. The J segment lost 7 bases and the V segment lost 4 bases, leaving 7 bases of the junction unmatched. CDR3 sequence (DNA): TGCAGCGTTGCACGGGAGGGCCCGAATACGCAGTATTTT. Translating it yields CSVAREGPNTQYF.

V and J are TRBV20-1 and TRBJ2-2, with TRBD2 matching 10 bases. The CDR3 runs 14 residues. CDR1 and CDR2 from the germline V gene are DFQATT and SNEGSKA (reference sequence). The V segment lost 5 bases and the J segment 7 bases; nucleotides outside the gene matches: 7. The CDR3 DNA sequence: TGCAGTGCTTTTAGCGGGGGGCAAGGCGGGGAGCTGTTTTTT. It is translated as CSAFSGGQGGELFF.

The table lists this clonotype with many counts. The chain combines TRBV20-1 with TRBJ1-1; no clear D. This CDR3 is built from 11 residues. Trimming took off 3 bases at V and 5 bases at J, with 7 bases between the two ends. Per germline, CDR1 DFQATT and CDR2 SNEGSKA (reference sequence). The CDR3 spells CSASQATEAFF. DNA of the CDR3: TGCAGTGCTAGTCAGGCGACTGAAGCTTTCTTT.

This chain connects TRBV12-3 or TRBV12-4 to TRBJ2-5; weak D call: TRBD2 (6 bases). With 6 bases removed from V and 3 bases from J, the gap between germline ends came to 11 bases. This CDR3 contains 13 residues. The CDR3 bases are TGTGCCAGCAGCCAATGGGGGGAAGAGACCCAGTACTTC. Translating it yields CASSQWGEETQYF.

The chain combines TRBV7-2 with TRBJ1-1; 10 bases agree with TRBD1. The CDR3 extends over 14 amino acids. Trimming took 3 bases from V and 6 from J; bases not matched to a gene: 4. Germline lookup yields CDR1 SGHTA and CDR2 FQGNSA. The CDR3 DNA follows: TGTGCCAGCAGCTTGGGACAGGGGTTGGCTGAAGCTTTCTTT. Translation: CASSLGQGLAEAFF.

This clonotype was seen more than once but under ten times. The J gene is TRBJ2-3, the V gene TRBV5-1; D unresolved. Germline CDR1 SGHRS, CDR2 YFSETQ. The CDR3 covers 16 residues. V lost 1 base to trimming and J lost 2 bases, with 14 bases between them. The CDR3 protein is CASSLYSRISTDTQYF. The CDR3 DNA reads as TGCGCCAGCAGCTTGTATAGCCGGATCTCCACAGATACGCAGTATTTT.

This clonotype occurred a few times. The J gene is TRBJ1-2, the V gene TRBV30; TRBD1 aligns across 7 bases. CDR1 is GTSNPN and CDR2 is SVGIG in the germline V gene (reference sequence). CDR3 length: 16 amino acids. The J segment lost 5 bases and the V segment lost 6 bases, leaving 18 bases of the junction unmatched. CDR3 bases: TGTGCCTGTACCCAGGGGAAGGGGGCTTCCGATTATGGCTACACCTTC. This translates into CACTQGKGASDYGYTF. The full variable domain, with the rest looked up from reference TRBV30 and TRBJ1-2, is SQTIHQWPATLVQPVGSPLSLECTVEGTSNPNLYWYRQAAGRGLQLLFYSVGIGQISSEVPQNLSASRPQDRQFILSSKKLLLSDSGFYLCACTQGKGASDYGYTFGSGTRLTVV.

V usage is TRBV3-1 and J usage is TRBJ2-5, with a weak D call TRBD2 (5 bases). CDR3 length: 14 residues. Germline values: CDR1 LGHDT, CDR2 YNNKEL (reference sequence). Trimming cost V 3 bases and J 3 bases, with 11 bases left between them. The CDR3: CASSHPDGKETQYF. In DNA, the CDR3 is TGTGCCAGCAGCCACCCGGACGGGAAAGAGACCCAGTACTTC.

This clonotype has a count of ten or more. The gene calls are TRBV29-1 and TRBJ2-3; 9 positions match TRBD1. With V trimmed by 2 bases and J by 6 bases, 6 bases remained unmatched. Per germline, CDR1 SQVTM and CDR2 ANQGSEA. The CDR3 sequence is 14 residues long. The CDR3: CSVETGQGIDTQYF. DNA of the CDR3: TGCAGCGTTGAAACGGGACAGGGAATCGATACGCAGTATTTT.

The CDR3 coding sequence is TGTGCCAGCAGTAGAAAGAGAACAGCTACAACTAATGAAAAACTGTTTTTT. The encoded protein is CASSRKRTATTNEKLFF. V usage is TRBV28 and J usage is TRBJ1-4; no definite D call. Germline values: CDR1 MDHEN, CDR2 SYDVKM. Trimming took off 5 bases at V and 0 bases at J, with 16 bases between the two ends. This CDR3 is built from 17 residues.

This clonotype was counted between two and nine times. The J gene is TRBJ2-1, the V gene TRBV12-3 or TRBV12-4, with D perhaps matching TRBD2 (7 bases). V shed 3 bases and J shed 9 bases, with 18 bases lying between them. The CDR3 runs to 15 residues. The CDR3 region has the DNA TGTGCCAGCAGTTTCCGAGGGGGGGGATTTCCTGAGCAGTTCTTC. It encodes CASSFRGGGFPEQFF.

The chain couples TRBV7-6 to TRBJ2-1, with 8 bases that match TRBD2. The germline V gene has CDR1 SGHVS and CDR2 FNYEAQ. The ends lost 5 bases at V and 0 bases at J; junction bases unmatched: 15. The CDR3 has 19 residues. This CDR3 reads CASSPFLGGLVSSYNEQFF. The CDR3 nucleotides read TGTGCCAGCAGCCCCTTCTTGGGGGGACTAGTGAGCTCCTACAATGAGCAGTTCTTC.

V usage is TRBV5-1 and J usage is TRBJ1-6; the match to TRBD1 covers 10 bases. CDR1 is SGHRS, CDR2 YFSETQ, per germline. Unmatched junction bases numbered 4, after V lost 3 bases and J lost 10 bases. This CDR3 is 14 amino acids long. This CDR3 is CASSYGTGDSPLHF. CDR3 sequence (DNA): TGCGCCAGCAGCTACGGGACAGGGGACTCACCCCTCCACTTT.

The chain is built from TRBV7-2 and TRBJ2-5, with TRBD2 matching over 11 bases. Germline V lookup: CDR1 SGHTA, CDR2 FQGNSA. The CDR3 sequence is 17 residues long. The junction had 6 bases not matched to a gene; V was cut back by 1 base and J by 2 bases. CDR3: CASSLGWGTSGQETQYF. CDR3 coding DNA: TGTGCCAGCAGCTTAGGGTGGGGGACTAGCGGACAAGAGACCCAGTACTTC.

V is TRBV10-3 and J is TRBJ1-1; D possibly corresponds to TRBD1 (6 bases). The V gene's germline CDR1 is ENHRY and CDR2 SYGVKD. V lost 6 bases, J lost 4 bases, and 12 bases lay in between. The CDR3 is made up of 13 amino acids. This CDR3 reads CAIRGGAGTEAFF. For the CDR3, the DNA is TGTGCCATCAGGGGGGGCGCGGGCACTGAAGCTTTCTTT.

A few counts support this clonotype. The V call is TRBV24-1, the J call TRBJ2-1, with 13 bases lining up with TRBD2. Germline-derived CDR1 and CDR2 are KGHDR and SFDVKD. The CDR3 consists of 16 residues. V lost 4 bases and J lost 8; bases outside the gene matches: 7. CDR3 in DNA: TGTGCCACCAGTGACCCAACTAGCGGGGGGGCGGATGAGCAGTTCTTC. It specifies CATSDPTSGGADEQFF.

The chain is built from TRBV4-1 and TRBJ1-3, with D hard to call. Germline V lookup: CDR1 MGHRA, CDR2 YSYEKL. V lost 1 base, J lost 0 bases, and 16 bases lay in between. This CDR3 contains 18 residues. In DNA, the CDR3 is TGCGCCAGCAGCCAAGTTAATTTTATCGGAACCTCTGGAAACACCATATATTTT. Amino acid sequence: CASSQVNFIGTSGNTIYF.

This clonotype was recorded many times. This CDR3 reads CSAPGLGNIQYF. In DNA form, the CDR3 reads TGCAGTGCTCCGGGACTAGGCAACATTCAGTACTTC. The chain combines TRBV20-1 with TRBJ2-4, with 8 bases aligning to TRBD2. V dropped 5 bases and J dropped 7; count of bases not matched to a gene: 4. Germline V gives CDR1 DFQATT, CDR2 SNEGSKA (reference sequence). The CDR3 has 12 amino acids.